A selection of T cell receptor beta chains follows, all from one sample in a study of blood T cell repertoires in COVID-19. Only in-frame clones appear in the TCRdb table, and some are missing; sequencing was by immunoSEQ multiplex PCR. The table includes some 57,000 clones, 85% detected once. The sample consisted of peripheral blood. The receptor source for this set is a human donor in a cohort sampled during active COVID-19. Both conserved end residues are part of each CDR3. The order of the fields is V gene, clone size, J gene, D gene, CDR3 DNA, CDR3 protein. A D gene is named only where the DNA matches it firmly. Rows may omit the clone size; those that give it use once, few, many or a size class.

TRBV9	few	TRBJ2-2	TRBD1	TGTGCCAGCAGCGTCTCCGGGACAGGGGTCACCGGGGAGCTGTTTTTT	CASSVSGTGVTGELFF
TRBV9	once	TRBJ2-3	NA	TGTGCCAGCAGCGTAGGCCGACTAGTCCCAGATACGCAGTATTTT	CASSVGRLVPDTQYF
TRBV5-1	NA	TRBJ1-3	NA	TGCGCCAGCAGCCCCGGGACAGGAAACACCATATATTTT	CASSPGTGNTIYF
TRBV6-6	NA	TRBJ2-3	NA	TGTGCCAGCAGTTACAATACAGGGTCAGGCACAGATACGCAGTATTTT	CASSYNTGSGTDTQYF
TRBV6-6	NA	TRBJ1-5	TRBD1	TGTGCCAGCAGGTTTGACAGGGGGCAGGAGCCCCAGCATTTT	CASRFDRGQEPQHF
TRBV5-4	NA	TRBJ2-7	TRBD1	TGTGCCAGCAGATCCCCGGGACAGGGAGTGTCCGAGCAGTACTTC	CASRSPGQGVSEQYF
TRBV4-2	NA	TRBJ2-1	NA	TGTGCCAGCAGCCAAGAATCTGGCGGGTTCTCCTACAATGAGCAGTTCTTC	CASSQESGGFSYNEQFF
TRBV3-1/TRBV3-2	NA	TRBJ2-5	TRBD2	TGTGCCAGCAGCCACACCGGGACTAGCGGGAGAATAAGGACGGAGACCCAGTACTTC	CASSHTGTSGRIRTETQYF
TRBV7-8	NA	TRBJ1-1	NA	TGTGCCAGCAGCTTGGGGCCCTGGGTAACTGAAGCTTTCTTT	CASSLGPWVTEAFF
TRBV7-8	NA	TRBJ2-1	TRBD2	TGTGCCAGCAGCTTAGCGCTACTAGCGGGAGGTGGCAATGAGCAGTTCTTC	CASSLALLAGGGNEQFF
TRBV11-2	few	TRBJ2-2	TRBD2	TGTGCCAGCAGCTCCCCTGGACTAGCGGGGTCCGGGGAGCTGTTTTTT	CASSSPGLAGSGELFF
TRBV28	NA	TRBJ1-5	NA	TGTGCCAGCAGCCCGGACAGAGGGTTGCAGCCCCAGCATTTT	CASSPDRGLQPQHF
TRBV10-2	few	TRBJ2-3	NA	TGCGCCAGCAGTGAGAGTCCAGTTAGCACAGATACGCAGTATTTT	CASSESPVSTDTQYF
TRBV13	NA	TRBJ1-2	TRBD1	TGTGCCAGCAGCCCTTGGGGACAGGGGGCAGTTGGCTACACCTTC	CASSPWGQGAVGYTF
TRBV5-4	NA	TRBJ2-5	TRBD2	TGTGCCAGCAGCTCGGAGCGGGGGGGGCCCCAAGAGACCCAGTACTTC	CASSSERGGPQETQYF
TRBV29-1	once	TRBJ2-7	TRBD1	TGCAGCATCACCAGCCCCGGGACAGGGAATCACGAGCAGTACTTC	CSITSPGTGNHEQYF
TRBV2	NA	TRBJ2-2	NA	TGTGCCAGCACCCAGGAGGGGGCTCTGAACACCGGGGAGCTGTTTTTT	CASTQEGALNTGELFF
TRBV5-4	NA	TRBJ2-1	TRBD2	TGTGCCAGCAGCTCCGGGACTAGCGGGATCAATGAGCAGTTCTTC	CASSSGTSGINEQFF
TRBV2	NA	TRBJ1-4	TRBD1	TGTGCCAGCAGACAGGGGTCAACTAATGAAAAACTGTTTTTT	CASRQGSTNEKLFF
TRBV7-8	NA	TRBJ2-1	NA	TGTGCCAGCAGCTTAGGTACGACATACAATGAGCAGTTCTTC	CASSLGTTYNEQFF
TRBV4-1	NA	TRBJ1-4	NA	TGCGCCAGCAGCCAACAATTGTTGGGGGCGGGCAATAGGGAAAAACTGTTTTTT	CASSQQLLGAGNREKLFF
TRBV10-3	NA	TRBJ2-1	TRBD1	TGTGCCATCAGTGGGACAGGGGGAACCTACAATGAGCAGTTCTTC	CAISGTGGTYNEQFF
TRBV28	NA	TRBJ1-6	TRBD1	TGTGCCAGCAAGACAGGGGGCGTAACGTCACCCCTCCACTTT	CASKTGGVTSPLHF
TRBV27	NA	TRBJ1-6	NA	TGTGCCAGCAGTTTTTCCTCCTTACGGGGCTCCTATAATTCACCCCTCCACTTT	CASSFSSLRGSYNSPLHF
TRBV28	once	TRBJ2-7	NA	TGTGCCAGCAGTTTAGTCCCGGGAAGCTCCTACGAGCAGTACTTC	CASSLVPGSSYEQYF
TRBV6-2/TRBV6-3	many	TRBJ2-1	TRBD1	TGTGCCAGCAGCGACGCCAGGACAGGGTCTGTCAATGAGCAGTTCTTC	CASSDARTGSVNEQFF
TRBV10-1	NA	TRBJ2-7	TRBD1	TGCGCCAGCAGTGATGGGGCTGGGACAGGGTTCCCCTACGAGCAGTACTTC	CASSDGAGTGFPYEQYF